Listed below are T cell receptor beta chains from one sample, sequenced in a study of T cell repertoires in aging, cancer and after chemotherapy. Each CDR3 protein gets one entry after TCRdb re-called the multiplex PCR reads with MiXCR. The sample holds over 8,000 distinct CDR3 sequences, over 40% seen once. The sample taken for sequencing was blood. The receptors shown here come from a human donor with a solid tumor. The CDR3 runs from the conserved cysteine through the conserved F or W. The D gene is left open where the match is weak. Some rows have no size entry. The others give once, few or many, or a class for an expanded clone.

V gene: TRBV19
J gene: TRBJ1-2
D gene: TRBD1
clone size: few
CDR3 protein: CASNERDRVYGYTF
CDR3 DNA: TGTGCCAGTAATGAGAGGGACAGGGTATATGGCTACACCTTC

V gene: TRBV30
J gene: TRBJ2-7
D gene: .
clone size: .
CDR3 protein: CAWSGTLSYEQYF
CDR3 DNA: TGTGCCTGGAGTGGGACTTTATCCTACGAGCAGTACTTC

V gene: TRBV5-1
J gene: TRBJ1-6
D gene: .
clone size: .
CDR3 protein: CASSLADSTNSPLHF
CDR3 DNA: TGCGCCAGCAGCCTGGCGGACAGTACGAATTCACCCCTCCACTTT

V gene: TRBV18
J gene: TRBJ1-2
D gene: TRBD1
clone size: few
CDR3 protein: CASSPRDRGLYGYTF
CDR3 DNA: TGTGCCAGCTCACCACGGGACAGGGGGCTGTATGGCTACACCTTC

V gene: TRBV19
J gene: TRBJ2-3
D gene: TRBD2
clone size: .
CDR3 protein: CASSLAGGTDTQYF
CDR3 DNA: TGTGCCAGTAGCCTAGCGGGAGGGACAGATACGCAGTATTTT

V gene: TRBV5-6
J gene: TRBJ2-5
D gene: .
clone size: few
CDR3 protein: CASSPGPKETQYF
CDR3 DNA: TGTGCCAGCAGCCCGGGGCCGAAAGAGACCCAGTACTTC

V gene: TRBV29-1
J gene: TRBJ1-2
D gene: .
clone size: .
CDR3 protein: CSVEPGASGYGYTF
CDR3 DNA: TGCAGCGTAGAACCGGGGGCTAGTGGCTATGGCTACACCTTC

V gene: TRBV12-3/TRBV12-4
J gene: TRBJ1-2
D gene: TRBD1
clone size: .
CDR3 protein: CASSSGQYYGYTF
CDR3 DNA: TGTGCCAGCAGCTCGGGACAGTATTATGGCTACACCTTC

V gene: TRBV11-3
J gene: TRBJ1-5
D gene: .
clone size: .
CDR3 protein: CASSSNFRARNQPQHF
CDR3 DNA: TGTGCCAGCAGCTCAAACTTCAGGGCTCGCAATCAGCCCCAGCATTTT

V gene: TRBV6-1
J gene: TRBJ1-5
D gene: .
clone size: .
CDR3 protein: CASKQQNQPQHF
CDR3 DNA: TGTGCCAGCAAACAGCAAAATCAGCCCCAGCATTTT

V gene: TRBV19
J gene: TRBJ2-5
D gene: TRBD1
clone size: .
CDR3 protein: CASSDRGQQETQYF
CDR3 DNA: TGTGCCAGTTCAGACAGGGGGCAACAAGAGACCCAGTACTTC

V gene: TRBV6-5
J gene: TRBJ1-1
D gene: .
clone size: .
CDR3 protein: CASSPQGLNTEAFF
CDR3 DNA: TGTGCCAGCAGTCCACAGGGTCTGAACACTGAAGCTTTCTTT

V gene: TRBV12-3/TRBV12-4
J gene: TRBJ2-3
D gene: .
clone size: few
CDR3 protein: CASSLRADTQYF
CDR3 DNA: TGTGCCAGCAGTTTACGGGCAGATACGCAGTATTTT

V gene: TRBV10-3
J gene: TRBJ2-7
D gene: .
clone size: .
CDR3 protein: CAISGATGSYEQYF
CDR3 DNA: TGTGCCATCAGTGGGGCCACAGGGTCCTACGAGCAGTACTTC

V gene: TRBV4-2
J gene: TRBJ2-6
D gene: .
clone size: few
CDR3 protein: CASSQDGSGANVLTF
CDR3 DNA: TGTGCCAGCAGCCAAGATGGGTCTGGGGCCAACGTCCTGACTTTC

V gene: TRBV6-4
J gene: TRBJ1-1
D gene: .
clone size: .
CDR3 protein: CASRAQGNTEAFF
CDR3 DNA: TGTGCCAGCAGAGCGCAGGGGAACACTGAAGCTTTCTTT

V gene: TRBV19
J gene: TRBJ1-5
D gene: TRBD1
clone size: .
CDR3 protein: CASSFTGVQPQHF
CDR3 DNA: TGTGCCAGTAGTTTCACAGGGGTTCAGCCCCAGCATTTT

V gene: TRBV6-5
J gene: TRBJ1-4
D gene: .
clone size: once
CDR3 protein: CASRRQLTYNEKLFF
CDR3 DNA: TGTGCCAGCAGGCGACAGCTTACCTATAATGAAAAACTGTTTTTT

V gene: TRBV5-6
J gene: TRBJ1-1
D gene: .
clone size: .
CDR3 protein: CASSFGGNTEAFF
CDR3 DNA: TGTGCCAGCAGCTTTGGAGGTAACACTGAAGCTTTCTTT

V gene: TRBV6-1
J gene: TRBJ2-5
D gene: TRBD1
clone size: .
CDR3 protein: CASRTGTVVETQYF
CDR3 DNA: TGTGCCAGCCGAACCGGGACAGTTGTGGAGACCCAGTACTTC

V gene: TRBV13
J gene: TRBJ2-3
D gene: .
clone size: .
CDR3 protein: CASSGGRSDTQYF
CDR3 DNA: TGTGCCAGCAGCGGGGGCCGTTCAGATACGCAGTATTTT

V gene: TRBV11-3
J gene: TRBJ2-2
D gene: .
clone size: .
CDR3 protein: CASSWQGRGSGNTGELFF
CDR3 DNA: TGTGCCAGCAGCTGGCAGGGACGAGGCTCTGGAAACACCGGGGAGCTGTTTTTT

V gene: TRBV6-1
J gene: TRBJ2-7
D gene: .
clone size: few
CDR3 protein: CASSSAPAYEQYF
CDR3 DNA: TGTGCCAGCAGTTCAGCACCAGCCTACGAGCAGTACTTC

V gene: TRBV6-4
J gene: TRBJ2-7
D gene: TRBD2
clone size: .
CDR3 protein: CASSVSSGSSYEQYF
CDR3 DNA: TGTGCCAGCAGTGTTTCTAGCGGGAGCTCCTACGAGCAGTACTTC

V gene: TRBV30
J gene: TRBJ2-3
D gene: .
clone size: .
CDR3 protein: CAWSDERGSDTQYF
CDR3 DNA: TGTGCCTGGAGTGACGAACGGGGGTCAGATACGCAGTATTTT

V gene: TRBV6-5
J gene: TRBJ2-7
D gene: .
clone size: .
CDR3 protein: CASSHGAGSSYEQYF
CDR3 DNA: TGTGCCAGCAGCCACGGGGCGGGGAGCTCCTACGAGCAGTACTTC

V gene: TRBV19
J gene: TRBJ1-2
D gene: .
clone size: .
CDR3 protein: CASSTAVEYYGYTF
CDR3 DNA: TGTGCCAGTAGTACGGCAGTCGAGTACTATGGCTACACCTTC

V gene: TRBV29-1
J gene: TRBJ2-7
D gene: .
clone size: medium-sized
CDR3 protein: CSVVGGAYEQYF
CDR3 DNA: TGCAGCGTTGTCGGAGGAGCCTACGAGCAGTACTTC

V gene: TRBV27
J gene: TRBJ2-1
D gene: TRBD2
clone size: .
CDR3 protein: CASSGGGTPYNEQFF
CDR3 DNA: TGTGCCAGCAGTGGCGGGGGAACCCCCTACAATGAGCAGTTCTTC

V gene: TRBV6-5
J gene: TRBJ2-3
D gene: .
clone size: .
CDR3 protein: CASSYGGTDTQYF
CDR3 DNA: TGTGCCAGCAGTTACGGGGGGACAGATACGCAGTATTTT

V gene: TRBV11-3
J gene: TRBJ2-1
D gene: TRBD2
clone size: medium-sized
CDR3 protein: CASTKGRVGYNEQFF
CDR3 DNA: TGTGCCAGCACCAAGGGGAGGGTGGGCTACAATGAGCAGTTCTTC

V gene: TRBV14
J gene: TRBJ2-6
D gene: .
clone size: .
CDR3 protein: CASSQGSSGANVLTF
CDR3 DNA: TGTGCCAGCAGCCAAGGCAGCTCTGGGGCCAACGTCCTGACTTTC

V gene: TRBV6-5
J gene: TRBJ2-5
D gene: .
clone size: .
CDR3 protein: CASRLSGGKETQYF
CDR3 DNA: TGTGCCAGCAGACTTTCGGGGGGCAAAGAGACCCAGTACTTC

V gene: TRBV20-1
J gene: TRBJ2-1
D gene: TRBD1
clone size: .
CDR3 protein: CSAGTGGHNEQFF
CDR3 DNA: TGCAGTGCAGGGACAGGGGGACACAATGAGCAGTTCTTC

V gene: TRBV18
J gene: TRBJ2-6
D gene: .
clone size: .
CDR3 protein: CASSRQDGYSGANVLTF
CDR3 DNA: TGTGCCAGCTCACGACAGGACGGTTACTCTGGGGCCAACGTCCTGACTTTC

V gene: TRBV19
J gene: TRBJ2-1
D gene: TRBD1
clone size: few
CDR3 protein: CASSARNGQGGQFF
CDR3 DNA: TGTGCCAGTAGTGCGCGAAATGGACAGGGTGGGCAGTTCTTC

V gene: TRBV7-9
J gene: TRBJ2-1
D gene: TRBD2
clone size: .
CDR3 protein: CASSLAPSSGVFF
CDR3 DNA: TGTGCCAGCAGCTTAGCGCCGTCTAGCGGGGTGTTCTTC

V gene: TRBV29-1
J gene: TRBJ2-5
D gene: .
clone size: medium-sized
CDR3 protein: CSVNLEGNQETQYF
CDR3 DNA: TGCAGCGTGAACCTAGAGGGAAACCAAGAGACCCAGTACTTC

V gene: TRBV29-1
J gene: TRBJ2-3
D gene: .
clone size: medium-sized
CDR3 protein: CSVDFTDTQYF
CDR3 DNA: TGCAGCGTTGACTTCACAGATACGCAGTATTTT

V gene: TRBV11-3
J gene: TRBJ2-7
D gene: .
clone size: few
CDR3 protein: CASSPQSRAEQYF
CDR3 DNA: TGTGCCAGCAGCCCTCAGTCTCGAGCCGAGCAGTACTTC

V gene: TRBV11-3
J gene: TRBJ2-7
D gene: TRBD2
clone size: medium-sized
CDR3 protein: CASRPEGSTSGTEQYF
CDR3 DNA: TGTGCCAGCAGGCCAGAGGGTTCGACTAGCGGGACCGAGCAGTACTTC

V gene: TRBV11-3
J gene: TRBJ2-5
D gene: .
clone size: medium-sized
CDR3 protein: CASSLAETQYF
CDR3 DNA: TGTGCCAGCAGCTTAGCGGAGACCCAGTACTTC

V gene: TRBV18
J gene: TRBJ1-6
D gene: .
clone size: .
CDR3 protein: CASSPPGRSSYNSPLHF
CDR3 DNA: TGTGCCAGCTCACCACCGGGCAGAAGCTCCTATAATTCACCCCTCCACTTT

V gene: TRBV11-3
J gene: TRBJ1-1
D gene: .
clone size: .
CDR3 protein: CASSSQENTEAFF
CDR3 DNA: TGTGCCAGCAGTTCACAGGAGAACACTGAAGCTTTCTTT

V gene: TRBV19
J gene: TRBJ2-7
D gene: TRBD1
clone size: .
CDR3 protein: CASSRQGANEQYF
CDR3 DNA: TGTGCCAGTAGTCGACAGGGGGCGAACGAGCAGTACTTC

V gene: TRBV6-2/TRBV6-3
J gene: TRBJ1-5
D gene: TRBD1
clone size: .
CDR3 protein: CASSYGTENQPQHF
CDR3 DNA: TGTGCCAGCAGTTATGGGACAGAAAATCAGCCCCAGCATTTT

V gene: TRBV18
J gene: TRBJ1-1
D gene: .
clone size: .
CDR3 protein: CASSPPSIPEAFF
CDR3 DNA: TGTGCCAGCTCACCACCGTCTATCCCTGAAGCTTTCTTT

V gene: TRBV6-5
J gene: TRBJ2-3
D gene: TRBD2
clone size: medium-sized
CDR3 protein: CASSYGAGGPTDTQYF
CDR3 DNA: TGTGCCAGCAGTTACGGAGCGGGAGGCCCCACAGATACGCAGTATTTT

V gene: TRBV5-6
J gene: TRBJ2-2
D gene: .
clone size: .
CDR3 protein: CASSVGGTGELFF
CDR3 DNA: TGTGCCAGCAGCGTAGGGGGAACCGGGGAGCTGTTTTTT

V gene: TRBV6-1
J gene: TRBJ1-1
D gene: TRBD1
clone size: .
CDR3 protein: CASSEQGVTEAFF
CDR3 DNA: TGTGCCAGCAGTGAACAGGGGGTCACTGAAGCTTTCTTT

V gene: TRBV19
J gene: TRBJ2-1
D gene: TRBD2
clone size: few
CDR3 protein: CASKNPGLADSYNEQFF
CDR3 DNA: TGTGCCAGTAAAAATCCGGGACTAGCTGATTCCTACAATGAGCAGTTCTTC

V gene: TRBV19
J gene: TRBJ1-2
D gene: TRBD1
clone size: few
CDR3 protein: CASSIGTVPAYTF
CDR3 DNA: TGTGCCAGTAGTATCGGGACAGTACCGGCCTACACCTTC

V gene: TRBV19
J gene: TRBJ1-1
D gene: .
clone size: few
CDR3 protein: CASSSIPPQDAFF
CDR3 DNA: TGTGCCAGTAGTAGTATCCCACCCCAGGATGCTTTCTTT

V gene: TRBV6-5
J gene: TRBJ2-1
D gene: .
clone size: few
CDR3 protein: CASSPWSGPLNEQFF
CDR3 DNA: TGTGCCAGCAGTCCTTGGTCCGGGCCCCTCAATGAGCAGTTCTTC

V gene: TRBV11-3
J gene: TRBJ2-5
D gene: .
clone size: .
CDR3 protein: CASSEGLVTQYF
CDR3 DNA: TGTGCCAGCAGTGAAGGCCTAGTGACCCAGTACTTC

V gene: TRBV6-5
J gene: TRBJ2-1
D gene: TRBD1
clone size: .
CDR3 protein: CASSYAGDRRKLF
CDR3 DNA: TGTGCCAGCAGTTACGCCGGGGACAGAAGGAAATTGTTC

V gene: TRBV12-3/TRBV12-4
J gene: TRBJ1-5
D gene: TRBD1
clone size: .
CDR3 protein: CASSLGQGRRESQPQHF
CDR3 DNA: TGTGCCAGCAGTTTGGGACAGGGAAGGAGAGAAAGTCAGCCCCAGCATTTT

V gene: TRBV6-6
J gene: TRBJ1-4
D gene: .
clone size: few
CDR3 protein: CASSSGSGEKLFF
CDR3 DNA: TGTGCCAGCAGTTCAGGGTCGGGAGAAAAACTGTTTTTT

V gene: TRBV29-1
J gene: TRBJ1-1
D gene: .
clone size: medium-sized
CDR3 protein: CSVVRFNTEAFF
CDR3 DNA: TGCAGCGTTGTTCGGTTCAACACTGAAGCTTTCTTT